Following are 19 T cell receptor beta chains from one sample sequenced in a study of blood T cell repertoires in COVID-19. Sequencing used immunoSEQ multiplex PCR; TCRdb keeps in-frame clones, though not all of them. Among 200,000 or so clones listed, approximately 85% were seen once. Sequencing was performed on peripheral blood. All receptors come from a man aged 45-65 years who had recovered from COVID-19.

This chain uses TRBV5-1 with TRBJ2-1; D is uncertain. V was clipped by 4 bases and J by 10 bases, with 9 bases between them. The CDR3 is 11 residues long. Per the germline V gene, CDR1 is SGHRS and CDR2 is YFSETQ. The CDR3 DNA sequence: TGCGCCAGCAGCAACCAGTGGGAGCAGTTCTTC. Translated: CASSNQWEQFF. Full variable domain (rest looked up from reference TRBV5-1 and TRBJ2-1): KAGVTQTPRYLIKTRGQQVTLSCSPISGHRSVSWYQQTPGQGLQFLFEYFSETQRNKGNFPGRFSGRQFSNSRSEMNVSTLELGDSALYLCASSNQWEQFFGPGTRLTVL.

The rearrangement links TRBV6-5 to TRBJ1-3; no definite D call. Deletions cut 6 bases from V and 1 base from J, with 13 bases between. This CDR3 contains 15 residues. Germline V lookup: CDR1 MNHEY, CDR2 SVGAGI. This CDR3 is CASSRGITSGNTIYF. CDR3 in DNA: TGTGCCAGCAGCCGCGGAATAACATCTGGAAACACCATATATTTT.

The gene calls are TRBV21-1 and TRBJ2-3; TRBD1 reflects the table's D call only, with no check against the DNA. TRBV21-1 has pseudogene status. There are 21 residues in the CDR3. CDR3 sequence reads: CASSTRPGQGASSLTTDTQYF. CDR3 sequence (DNA): TGTGCCAGCAGTACAAGACCGGGACAGGGGGCGTCTAGCCTGACCACAGATACGCAGTATTTT.

This clone has just a few counts. The J gene is TRBJ1-1, the V gene TRBV7-2, with D perhaps matching TRBD1 (5 bases). Germline loops: CDR1 SGHTA, CDR2 FQGNSA. V was clipped by 6 bases and J by 10 bases, with 21 bases between them. CDR3 length equals 14 residues. CDR3 sequence: CASRGGNAASAAFF. CDR3 coding DNA: TGTGCCAGCAGGGGGGGTAATGCCGCCTCTGCAGCTTTCTTT.

On this clone itself: At the DNA level, this CDR3 is encoded by other sequences in the same sample as well. This chain joins TRBV28 and TRBJ1-1; D remains unclear. V lost 3 bases to trimming and J lost 4 bases, with 6 bases between them. The CDR3 runs to 12 residues. Germline CDR1 and CDR2: MDHEN and SYDVKM. The CDR3 bases are TGTGCCAGCAGTTTGAGGGTCACTGAAGCTTTCTTT. It specifies CASSLRVTEAFF. Using reference TRBV28 and TRBJ1-1 for the parts outside the CDR3, the full variable domain is DVKVTQSSRYLVKRTGEKVFLECVQDMDHENMFWYRQDPGLGLRLIYFSYDVKMKEKGDIPEGYSVSREKKERFSLILESASTNQTSMYLCASSLRVTEAFFGQGTRLTVV.

A remark on this clone: Other DNA sequences from this sample encode an identical CDR3 as well. J is TRBJ1-3 and V is TRBV28, with 7 bases matching TRBD1. V trimming: 5 bases; J trimming: 2 bases; junction bases outside the gene matches: 3. The CDR3 extends over 14 amino acids. Germline lookup yields CDR1 MDHEN and CDR2 SYDVKM. CDR3 nucleotide sequence: TGTGCCAGCAGTCGAGGGGGCACTGGAAACACCATATATTTT. Protein: CASSRGGTGNTIYF.

This chain links TRBV6-5 with TRBJ1-1, with D perhaps matching TRBD1 (5 bases). Germline V gene sequence: CDR1 MNHEY, CDR2 SVGAGI. The ends were cut back, 0 bases at V and 5 bases at J, with 16 bases in the middle. The CDR3 spans 16 residues. The chain's CDR3 is CASSYSRRSKGTEAFF. The CDR3, as DNA: TGTGCCAGCAGTTACTCGCGCCGATCCAAGGGGACTGAAGCTTTCTTT.

The V and J genes are TRBV5-5 and TRBJ2-7; D is unresolved. CDR3 length: 16 residues. With 1 base removed from V and 0 bases from J, the gap between germline ends came to 14 bases. CDR1 and CDR2 (germline): SGHKS, YYEKEE (reference sequence). CDR3 DNA sequence: TGTGCCAGCAGCTTGTCCCGACATCAGAGCTCCTACGAGCAGTACTTC. This codes for CASSLSRHQSSYEQYF.

The chain is built from TRBV9 and TRBJ2-1; 9 nucleotides agree with TRBD2. V was clipped by 3 bases and J by 12 bases; unmatched bases: 7. CDR3 length equals 13 residues. Germline V gene lookup returns CDR1 SGDLS and CDR2 YYNGEE. The chain's CDR3 is CASSDPGLARQFF. CDR3 DNA sequence: TGTGCCAGCAGCGACCCGGGACTAGCACGGCAGTTCTTC.

The rearrangement uses TRBV27 and TRBJ2-1; 8 bases agree with TRBD1. This CDR3 contains 15 residues. Germline V gene lookup returns CDR1 MNHEY and CDR2 SMNVEV (reference sequence). J was trimmed by 2 bases and V by 5 bases; bases with no gene match: 5. The CDR3 DNA reads TGTGCCAGCAGTCTGGGACAGGCCCCCTACAATGAGCAGTTCTTC. Its protein product is CASSLGQAPYNEQFF.

The V and J genes are TRBV4-1 and TRBJ2-1; D possibly corresponds to TRBD2 (5 bases). V lost 0 bases and J lost 5, with 17 bases in between. Germline V gene data show CDR1 as MGHRA and CDR2 as YSYEKL. The CDR3 is 17 amino acids. The CDR3 sequence: CASSQDIASVGDNEQFF. The CDR3 DNA sequence: TGCGCCAGCAGCCAAGATATAGCGAGTGTCGGTGACAATGAGCAGTTCTTC.

The chain carries TRBV18 and TRBJ1-4; 7 bases match TRBD1. With V trimmed by 7 bases and J by 1 base, 0 bases remained unmatched. Germline values: CDR1 KGHSH, CDR2 LQKENI. This CDR3 has 13 amino acids. CDR3 loop: CASWDRTNEKLFF. CDR3 nucleotide sequence: TGTGCCAGCTGGGACAGAACTAATGAAAAACTGTTTTTT.

In this sample, this clone turned up once. This chain links TRBV21-1 with TRBJ1-6; TRBD1 reflects the table's D call only, with no check against the DNA. TRBV21-1 constitutes a pseudogene. There are 15 residues in the CDR3. The CDR3 sequence is CASSKGTVYNSPLHF. DNA for the CDR3: TGTGCCAGCAGCAAAGGGACAGTATATAATTCACCCCTCCACTTT.

The chain links TRBV4-1 to TRBJ2-2, with D possibly being TRBD1 (7 bases). The CDR3 is 17 amino acids. Germline V lookup: CDR1 MGHRA, CDR2 YSYEKL. V was clipped by 3 bases and J by 5 bases, with 19 bases between them. The DNA for the CDR3 is TGCGCCAGCAGCCAGGGGTGGAGGGGGCCCTTAACCGGGGAGCTGTTTTTT. This encodes CASSQGWRGPLTGELFF.

This sequence joins TRBV19 and TRBJ1-6, with no clear D. With 5 bases removed from V and 8 bases from J, the gap between germline ends came to 13 bases. The CDR3 covers 14 residues. Germline V gives CDR1 LNHDA, CDR2 SQIVND (reference sequence). The CDR3 sequence is CASSRVADYSPLHF. The CDR3 DNA sequence: TGTGCCAGTAGTCGCGTGGCGGACTATTCACCCCTCCACTTT.

This clone was detected only once. This chain connects TRBV7-2 to TRBJ1-1; 7 nucleotides agree with TRBD1. The CDR3 length is 14 residues. Germline lookup yields CDR1 SGHTA and CDR2 FQGNSA. Trimming took 4 bases from V and 3 from J; bases not matched to a gene: 5. CDR3 sequence: CASSSFDRDTEAFF. CDR3 bases: TGTGCCAGCAGCTCCTTCGACAGGGACACTGAAGCTTTCTTT. The full variable domain, in which reference TRBV7-2 and TRBJ1-1 provide the parts outside the CDR3, is GAGVSQSPSNKVTEKGKDVELRCDPISGHTALYWYRQSLGQGLEFLIYFQGNSAPDKSGLPSDRFSAERTGGSVSTLTIQRTQQEDSAVYLCASSSFDRDTEAFFGQGTRLTVV.

V gene TRBV5-8 combines with J gene TRBJ2-7, with 11 positions matching TRBD2. Losses at the gene ends were 4 bases for V and 5 bases for J; bases not matched to a gene: 11. The germline CDR1 and CDR2 sequences are SGHTS and YDEGEE. This CDR3 spans 16 amino acids. The chain's CDR3 is CASSLIHSGREHEQYF. Here the CDR3 DNA reads TGTGCCAGCAGCCTCATTCATAGCGGGAGGGAGCACGAGCAGTACTTC.

DNA of the CDR3: TGTGCCAGCAGCCCGGAGGGGGAAAAACTGTTTTTT. Translated: CASSPEGEKLFF. The V gene is TRBV11-2, the J gene TRBJ1-4; a possible D gene is TRBD1 (5 bases). Trimming stripped 5 bases from V and 8 bases from J, with 9 bases between. This CDR3 is 12 amino acids long. Germline loops: CDR1 SGHAT, CDR2 FQNNGV.

V and J are TRBV30 and TRBJ2-3; D ambiguous. The germline V and J ends were trimmed by 0 bases and 12 bases, with 13 bases remaining between them. CDR1 GTSNPN and CDR2 SVGIG come from the germline V gene (reference sequence). The length of the CDR3 is 12 residues. The CDR3 DNA is TGTGCCTGGAGTGTAGGAGTCACGGTACAGTATTTT. Its translation: CAWSVGVTVQYF. Full variable domain (outside the CDR3, taken from reference TRBV30 and TRBJ2-3): SQTIHQWPATLVQPVGSPLSLECTVEGTSNPNLYWYRQAAGRGLQLLFYSVGIGQISSEVPQNLSASRPQDRQFILSSKKLLLSDSGFYLCAWSVGVTVQYFGPGTRLTVL.